This T cell receptor (beta chain) was retrieved from a study of CD8+CD57+ T cells in acquired aplastic anemia. Study details: Mean DNA quantity obtained from sorted CD4+ and CD8+ cells was about 3 ug.

This clonotype was detected many times. For CDR3 and TCR beta VDJ profiling, genomic DNA was the template used. TCRdb itself ran the reads through MiXCR, one entry per CDR3 protein. The repertoire consists of 180,000 or so distinct CDR3 sequences, with around half occurring once and the leading ten covering about 1.8%. Sequencing was done on patients that had shown CD8+CD57+ cell expansion by flow cytometry. The V gene lost 4 bases and the J gene lost 0 bases, with 10 bases spanning the gap. Germline assignment: CDR1 SGHRS and CDR2 YFSETQ. The CDR3 length is 14 residues. The specimen sequenced was sorted CD4+, CD8+, or CD8+CD57+ T cells (not recorded which) from PBMCs. The rearrangement links TRBV5-1 to TRBJ1-2; D remains ambiguous. The source is a human donor with aplastic anemia. CDR3 in DNA: TGCGCCAGCAGCATGACTTCTACTAACTATGGCTACACCTTC. Protein sequence: CASSMTSTNYGYTF.